This passage covers 28 T cell receptor beta chains from one sample sequenced in a study of blood T cells in healthy people across ages. The second PCR ran roughly 7 to 12 cycles with a sample-barcoded 5' primer and J-beta primers. TCRdb reprocessed the 5' RACE reads via MiXCR and lists one record per CDR3 protein. The sample contains around 1,800,000 distinct CDR3 sequences, about two fifths of which appear only once. Source material: blood. These receptors all stem from a human donor in good health.

This clonotype has a handful of counts. J is TRBJ2-1 and V is TRBV4-3; D call uncertain. V was clipped by 4 bases and J by 6 bases, with 22 bases between them. The CDR3 runs to 17 residues. CDR1 and CDR2 from the germline V gene are LGHNA and YSLEER. CDR3 loop: CASSRRDPGLSSNEQFF. For the CDR3, the DNA is TGCGCCAGCAGCCGACGCGATCCGGGCCTATCATCCAATGAGCAGTTCTTC.

This clonotype showed up just a few times. The CDR3 nucleotides are TGCGCCAGCAGCTCCAGGGGTCCGGGTTTAGATACGCAGTATTTT. This encodes CASSSRGPGLDTQYF. The chain is built from TRBV5-1 and TRBJ2-3; TRBD1 is a possible D gene (6 bases). The germline V gene has CDR1 SGHRS and CDR2 YFSETQ. The CDR3 consists of 15 residues. V lost 3 bases to trimming and J lost 5 bases, with 16 bases between them.

V gene TRBV20-1 combines with J gene TRBJ2-1; 9 nucleotides match TRBD2. The germline gives CDR1 DFQATT, CDR2 SNEGSKA (reference sequence). V lost 6 bases and J lost 8; bases outside the gene matches: 14. CDR3 length equals 15 residues. CDR3 nucleotides: TGCAGTGCGAGTCCTACTGGCGGGGGGGCCTATGAGCAGTTCTTC. This gives the protein CSASPTGGGAYEQFF.

This clonotype was recorded at least ten times. This sequence joins TRBV7-9 and TRBJ2-5; D not resolved. The CDR3 spans 12 residues. CDR1 SEHNR and CDR2 FQNEAQ come from the germline V gene (reference sequence). The V end was cut by 5 bases, the J end by 2 bases, with 6 bases between. CDR3 nucleotide sequence: TGTGCCAGCAGCAGTCTTCAAGAGACCCAGTACTTC. This encodes CASSSLQETQYF.

The chain couples TRBV29-1 to TRBJ1-2; D unclear. Trimming stripped 4 bases from V and 0 bases from J, with 12 bases between. There are 14 residues in the CDR3. In germline, CDR1 is SQVTM, CDR2 ANQGSEA. The CDR3 spells CSVAVAVANYGYTF. As DNA, the CDR3 is TGCAGCGTTGCGGTTGCAGTCGCTAACTATGGCTACACCTTC.

J is TRBJ2-1 and V is TRBV5-1; TRBD2 aligns across 13 bases. This CDR3 is 17 amino acids long. Per germline, CDR1 SGHRS and CDR2 YFSETQ. V was pared by 3 bases and J by 8 bases, with 11 bases of the junction left unmatched. Here the CDR3 DNA reads TGCGCCAGCAGCTCACATACTAGCGGGGGGGCCGGGGATGAGCAGTTCTTC. Translated, it gives CASSSHTSGGAGDEQFF.

This clonotype was counted a few times. V and J are TRBV4-1 and TRBJ2-4, with TRBD1 matching 7 bases. Matching the DNA end better, TRBJ2-7 makes the J call doubtful. CDR1 and CDR2 (germline): MGHRA, YSYEKL. This CDR3 spans 15 amino acids. CDR3 bases: TGCGCCAGCAGCCAATCCGGGACAGCAACCTACGAGCAGTACTTC. Its translation: CASSQSGTATYEQYF.

This clonotype turned up a few times. The rearrangement links TRBV28 to TRBJ2-7; 10 positions agree with TRBD1. Germline V lookup: CDR1 MDHEN, CDR2 SYDVKM. The CDR3 extends over 15 amino acids. V lost 3 bases and J lost 4; bases outside the gene matches: 6. CDR3 nucleotide sequence: TGTGCCAGCAGTTTGGTTCCGGACAGGGGGTACGAGCAGTACTTC. This encodes CASSLVPDRGYEQYF.

In this sample, this clonotype turned up a few times. The chain is built from TRBV2 and TRBJ2-3; TRBD2 might be the D (5 bases). The length of the CDR3 is 18 residues. The germline V gene has CDR1 SNHLY and CDR2 FYNNEI. V was clipped by 2 bases and J by 3 bases, with 21 bases between them. The CDR3 sequence is CASSESLSSSVRTDTQYF. The CDR3 nucleotides read TGTGCCAGCAGTGAATCACTGTCTAGCTCCGTTCGAACAGATACGCAGTATTTT.

The rearrangement uses TRBV11-2 and TRBJ2-3; perhaps D is TRBD1 or TRBD2 (5 bases each). The CDR3 sequence is 18 residues long. Germline V lookup: CDR1 SGHAT, CDR2 FQNNGV. V gave up 6 bases and J gave up 3 bases, with 25 bases separating them. CDR3 region: CASRPLGWGLVDTDTQYF. In DNA form, the CDR3 reads TGTGCCAGCAGACCACTAGGGTGGGGGTTGGTGGATACAGATACGCAGTATTTT.

This clonotype was counted only a few times. V gene TRBV20-1 combines with J gene TRBJ2-1; 9 nucleotides agree with TRBD2. The V gene's germline CDR1 is DFQATT and CDR2 SNEGSKA (reference sequence). J gave up 2 bases and V 6 bases, and 8 bases lay outside the gene matches. CDR3 length: 15 amino acids. CDR3: CSAHPSSGAYNEQFF. The CDR3 DNA reads as TGCAGTGCCCATCCCTCTAGCGGGGCCTACAATGAGCAGTTCTTC.

This clonotype appeared a few times. The chain employs TRBV7-8 and TRBJ2-1, with D uncertain. The CDR3 has 17 amino acids. Per the germline V gene, CDR1 is SGHVS and CDR2 is FQNEAQ. The V and J ends lost 0 bases and 5 bases respectively, with 17 bases between them. The CDR3 region has the DNA TGTGCCAGCAGCTTAGCGCAGGTTAGGTTAAGAAACAATGAGCAGTTCTTC. Residues: CASSLAQVRLRNNEQFF.

The J gene is TRBJ2-1, the V gene TRBV29-1; tentative D call: TRBD1 (5 bases). The V gene lost 4 bases and the J gene lost 8 bases, with 18 bases spanning the gap. This CDR3 has 14 residues. Germline CDR1 is SQVTM and CDR2 is ANQGSEA. CDR3 in DNA: TGCAGCGTTGTATGGGGCTCGGCTTTTGATGAGCAGTTCTTC. Translating gives CSVVWGSAFDEQFF.

Worth noting for this clonotype: This sequence may be a read error, since a much larger clone differs from it by one base. J is TRBJ2-5 and V is TRBV12-3 or TRBV12-4, with D perhaps TRBD1 or TRBD2 (5 bases each). The CDR3 contains 14 residues. Trimming pared 3 bases from V and 11 bases from J, leaving 19 bases between. The CDR3 DNA sequence: TGTGCCAGCAGTTTCCTGGGGGAGATTTCAGAGCAGTACTTC. As protein: CASSFLGEISEQYF.

This sequence joins TRBV7-3 and TRBJ2-3, with 10 bases matching TRBD2. Germline V gene data show CDR1 as SGHTA and CDR2 as FQGTGA. Losses at the gene ends were 2 bases for V and 0 bases for J; bases not matched to a gene: 14. There are 20 residues in the CDR3. CDR3 region: CASSLLPSGGQGGSTDTQYF. The CDR3 region has the DNA TGTGCCAGCAGCTTACTTCCTAGCGGGGGCCAGGGGGGGAGCACAGATACGCAGTATTTT.

The chain joins TRBV20-1 to TRBJ2-7; 7 bases agree with TRBD1. After removal of 3 bases from V and 5 bases from J, the junction contained 10 bases not matched to a gene. The germline gives CDR1 DFQATT, CDR2 SNEGSKA (reference sequence). There are 14 residues in the CDR3. This CDR3 is CSARDRLGNDEQYF. The CDR3 bases are TGCAGTGCTAGGGACAGGTTGGGTAACGACGAGCAGTACTTC.

There are many counts of this clonotype. The J gene is TRBJ2-4, the V gene TRBV6-5; D possibly corresponds to TRBD1 (7 bases). V lost 4 bases, J lost 13 bases, and 11 bases lay in between. This CDR3 spans 11 amino acids. Looked up from germline, CDR1 is MNHEY and CDR2 is SVGAGI. CDR3 amino acids: CASSSGGFQYF. The CDR3 region has the DNA TGTGCCAGCAGTTCAGGGGGGTTCCAGTACTTC.

The chain uses TRBV28 and TRBJ2-1, with D possibly being TRBD2 (5 bases). The V end lost 5 bases, the J end lost 7 bases, and 15 bases lay between the germline ends. This CDR3 has 14 amino acids. Germline V gene lookup returns CDR1 MDHEN and CDR2 SYDVKM. The CDR3: CASSRSKLVNEQFF. The CDR3 DNA sequence: TGTGCCAGCAGTCGTTCCAAACTAGTTAATGAGCAGTTCTTC.

J is TRBJ1-2 and V is TRBV4-2; possible D gene TRBD1, 5 bases. V lost 2 bases and J 3 bases, leaving 13 bases between the germline ends. The CDR3 covers 15 residues. CDR1 and CDR2 from the germline V gene are LGHNA and YNFKEQ. The DNA for the CDR3 is TGTGCCAGCAGCCAATCGGCAGGGCTAGACTATGGCTACACCTTC. Residues: CASSQSAGLDYGYTF.

In this sample, this clonotype turned up a few times. The chain couples TRBV12-3 or TRBV12-4 to TRBJ2-1; D is unresolved. Trimming shortened V by 4 bases and J by 7 bases, and 14 bases separated the two germline ends. The CDR3 covers 14 residues. CDR3 amino acids: CASSSKGWSNEQFF. The CDR3 bases are TGTGCCAGCAGTTCGAAGGGTTGGTCAAATGAGCAGTTCTTC.

This clonotype was detected ten times or more. The J gene is TRBJ2-7, the V gene TRBV4-1; 7 bases fit TRBD1. Germline CDR1 reads MGHRA; CDR2 reads YSYEKL. The CDR3 sequence is 14 residues long. The junction had 6 bases not matched to a gene; V was cut back by 0 bases and J by 7 bases. CDR3: CASSQDHRGLEQYF. For the CDR3, the DNA is TGCGCCAGCAGCCAAGATCACAGGGGCTTGGAGCAGTACTTC.

This clonotype has just a few counts. V is TRBV20-1 and J is TRBJ1-2, with a possible D match to TRBD1 (6 bases). This CDR3 contains 13 residues. V lost 6 bases and J lost 4, with 15 bases in between. Germline lookup yields CDR1 DFQATT and CDR2 SNEGSKA (reference sequence). CDR3 amino acids: CSAIFQGRYGYTF. The DNA for the CDR3 is TGCAGTGCCATATTCCAGGGGCGCTATGGCTACACCTTC.

This clonotype was counted ten times or more. V gene TRBV7-9 combines with J gene TRBJ2-3; D unclear. This CDR3 has 10 amino acids. Trimming took 4 bases from V and 10 from J, leaving 6 bases between them. CDR1 is SEHNR, CDR2 FQNEAQ, per germline (reference sequence). The CDR3 DNA sequence: TGTGCCAGCAGCTCCTCGGCGCAGTATTTT. Translation: CASSSSAQYF.

Here the CDR3 DNA reads TGCGCCAGCAGCTTGGACGTACAAGGCGACAATGAGCAGTTCTTC. Protein sequence: CASSLDVQGDNEQFF. The V gene is TRBV5-1, the J gene TRBJ2-1; unclear D gene. Looked up from germline, CDR1 is SGHRS and CDR2 is YFSETQ. The V end lost 0 bases, the J end lost 5 bases, and 12 bases lay between the germline ends. The CDR3 extends over 15 amino acids.

V gene TRBV5-1 combines with J gene TRBJ1-1; D perhaps matches TRBD1 (6 bases). Trimming cost V 3 bases and J 3 bases, with 9 bases left between them. CDR1 is SGHRS, CDR2 YFSETQ, per germline. The CDR3 loop spans 13 amino acids. The chain's CDR3 is CASSSGDDTEAFF. For the CDR3, the DNA is TGCGCCAGCAGCTCAGGGGACGACACTGAAGCTTTCTTT.

In its sample, this clonotype was seen a few times. V usage is TRBV20-1 and J usage is TRBJ2-7; 12 positions agree with TRBD2. The CDR3 is 13 residues long. The germline V gene encodes CDR1 DFQATT and CDR2 SNEGSKA (reference sequence). This CDR3 is CSVLAGGSNEQYF. The CDR3 nucleotides are TGCAGCGTACTAGCGGGGGGAAGCAACGAGCAGTACTTC.

The chain carries TRBV10-2 and TRBJ2-2; 9 bases are shared with TRBD1. Germline V gene lookup returns CDR1 WSHSY and CDR2 SAAADI. The CDR3 has 15 amino acids. V gave up 7 bases and J gave up 5 bases; unmatched junction bases: 8. The CDR3 coding sequence is TGCGCCAGCAAGGGGCCGGGACAGGGAACCGGGGAGCTGTTTTTT. Translation: CASKGPGQGTGELFF.

The chain combines TRBV7-2 with TRBJ2-5; TRBD2 aligns across 11 bases. The germline gives CDR1 SGHTA, CDR2 FQGNSA. V was pared by 0 bases and J by 5 bases, with 5 bases of the junction left unmatched. The CDR3 has 16 amino acids. The CDR3 here is CASSLAPSGGFETQYF. CDR3 sequence (DNA): TGTGCCAGCAGCTTAGCGCCTAGCGGGGGGTTCGAGACCCAGTACTTC.